This entry lists 32 T cell receptor beta chains sequenced from one sample in a study of T cell responses to AZD1222 COVID-19 vaccine. The repertoire was sequenced with immunoSEQ multiplex PCR; TCRdb's copy has only in-frame clones and lacks some. The data hold some 140,000 clones, with 70% to 90% observed a single time. The sequences come from peripheral blood, collected on day 0 of AZD1222 vaccination. All receptors come from an adult in good health.

The genes are TRBV7-2 and TRBJ2-7; either TRBD1 or TRBD2 may supply D (5 bases each). The germline CDR1 and CDR2 sequences are SGHTA and FQGNSA. This CDR3 is 13 amino acids long. V lost 5 bases, J lost 5 bases, and 13 bases lay in between. The CDR3 DNA is TGTGCCAGCAGCGGGACCCTAAATAACGAGCAGTACTTC. Protein: CASSGTLNNEQYF.

The V and J genes are TRBV28 and TRBJ1-5; 8 bases map to TRBD1. The V and J ends lost 6 bases and 0 bases, in that order; junction bases with no gene match: 7. CDR1 is MDHEN and CDR2 is SYDVKM in the germline V gene. This CDR3 is 16 amino acids long. CDR3 loop: CASRGLGQGSNQPQHF. CDR3 sequence (DNA): TGTGCCAGCAGGGGATTAGGACAGGGTAGCAATCAGCCCCAGCATTTT.

The chain has TRBV30 and TRBJ1-1; D may be TRBD1 (6 bases). Germline V gene sequence: CDR1 GTSNPN, CDR2 SVGIG (reference sequence). V lost 3 bases, J lost 7 bases, and 15 bases lay in between. The CDR3 is made up of 13 amino acids. CDR3 DNA: TGTGCCTGGAGCCGAGACAGGACCCTTGAAGCTTTCTTT. Encoded protein: CAWSRDRTLEAFF.

The chain carries TRBV4-1 and TRBJ1-6, with a tentative D call TRBD1 (5 bases). Germline-derived CDR1 and CDR2 are MGHRA and YSYEKL. The V and J ends lost 1 base and 11 bases respectively, with 12 bases between them. CDR3 length: 14 residues. The CDR3 loop is CASSQGGRETPLHF. The CDR3 coding sequence is TGCGCCAGCAGCCAAGGGGGCAGGGAGACACCCCTCCACTTT.

This chain connects TRBV6-5 to TRBJ1-1; D ambiguous. The CDR3 extends over 12 amino acids. The germline V gene encodes CDR1 MNHEY and CDR2 SVGAGI. The V end was cut by 2 bases, the J end by 7 bases, with 8 bases between. This CDR3 reads CASSYAISEAFF. The CDR3 region has the DNA TGTGCCAGCAGTTACGCTATTAGTGAAGCTTTCTTT.

The chain has TRBV9 and TRBJ2-3, with D unclear. V lost 1 base and J 4 bases, leaving 4 bases between the germline ends. Germline V gives CDR1 SGDLS, CDR2 YYNGEE. This CDR3 region has 12 residues. CDR3 DNA sequence: TGTGCCAGCAGCGTATTAGCAGATACGCAGTATTTT. Protein sequence: CASSVLADTQYF.

The chain uses TRBV4-3 and TRBJ1-4; D uncertain. Germline CDR1 and CDR2: LGHNA and YSLEER. The ends were cut back, 1 base at V and 7 bases at J, with 13 bases in the middle. This CDR3 has 15 residues. The CDR3 reads CASSQGEGWVEKLFF. CDR3 in DNA: TGCGCCAGCAGCCAAGGGGAAGGTTGGGTTGAAAAACTGTTTTTT.

This clone was detected once. The chain carries TRBV2 and TRBJ2-7, with 9 bases aligning to TRBD2. The CDR3 loop spans 15 amino acids. After removal of 4 bases from V and 4 bases from J, the junction contained 8 bases not matched to a gene. The germline V gene has CDR1 SNHLY and CDR2 FYNNEI. The CDR3 DNA is TGTGCCAGCAGTGCCCTACGCGGGAGGGCATACGAGCAGTACTTC. This translates into CASSALRGRAYEQYF.

The genes are TRBV5-6 and TRBJ2-1; 8 nucleotides match TRBD1. The CDR3 sequence is 14 residues long. After removal of 4 bases from V and 4 bases from J, the junction contained 4 bases not matched to a gene. Germline-derived CDR1 and CDR2 are SGHDT and YYEEEE. CDR3 bases: TGTGCCAGCAGCACTGGACAGGGATACAATGAGCAGTTCTTC. It codes for CASSTGQGYNEQFF. Complete variable domain (other parts from reference TRBV5-6 and TRBJ2-1): DAGVTQSPTHLIKTRGQQVTLRCSPKSGHDTVSWYQQALGQGPQFIFQYYEEEERQRGNFPDRFSGHQFPNYSSELNVNALLLGDSALYLCASSTGQGYNEQFFGPGTRLTVL.

The chain couples TRBV11-3 to TRBJ2-3; possible D gene TRBD2, 5 bases. Trimming pared 8 bases from V and 1 base from J, leaving 13 bases between. The CDR3 covers 14 residues. Germline V gives CDR1 SGHNT, CDR2 YENEEA. This CDR3 is CASPSGSCTDTQYF. DNA of the CDR3: TGTGCCAGCCCAAGCGGTTCTTGCACAGATACGCAGTATTTT.

The chain joins TRBV7-9 to TRBJ1-1; D not resolved. Trimming took 3 bases from V and 1 from J, leaving 6 bases between them. The CDR3 loop spans 13 amino acids. Germline CDR1 reads SEHNR; CDR2 reads FQNEAQ (reference sequence). The CDR3 spells CASSFWGNTEAFF. CDR3 nucleotide sequence: TGTGCCAGCAGCTTTTGGGGGAACACTGAAGCTTTCTTT.

The V gene is TRBV24-1, the J gene TRBJ1-2; no firm D call. CDR1 is KGHDR, CDR2 SFDVKD, per germline. With 4 bases removed from V and 4 bases from J, the gap between germline ends came to 9 bases. This CDR3 has 13 residues. CDR3 protein: CATSEGGSYGYTF. DNA of the CDR3: TGTGCCACCAGTGAGGGCGGATCCTATGGCTACACCTTC.

The V and J genes are TRBV21-1 and TRBJ1-1; the table's TRBD1 call for D was not verified on the DNA. TRBV21-1 is a recognized pseudogene. The CDR3 totals 18 residues. Written as DNA, the CDR3 is TGTGCCAGCAGCAAAGAGGGGTGGACAGCCTACTCGAACACTGAAGCTTTCTTT. The encoded protein is CASSKEGWTAYSNTEAFF.

This chain links TRBV7-2 with TRBJ1-1; D unclear. The germline V and J ends were trimmed by 5 bases and 11 bases, with 15 bases remaining between them. Germline CDR1 and CDR2: SGHTA and FQGNSA. The CDR3 sequence is 12 residues long. This CDR3 reads CASSPRTAEAFF. The CDR3 nucleotides are TGTGCCAGCAGCCCCCGAACGGCGGAGGCTTTCTTT.

For this clone: At one end the junction does not follow the germline gene, possibly because of a read error. The V call is TRBV25-1, the J call TRBJ2-1, with D possibly TRBD2 on 6 matching bases. The CDR3 covers 13 residues. The V gene's germline CDR1 is MGHDK and CDR2 SYGVNS. DNA for the CDR3: TGTGCCAGCAGTGGGCGGTCGTGGCAGCCGGGGGTCTTC. Translating it yields CASSGRSWQPGVF. Full variable domain (missing parts from reference TRBV25-1 and TRBJ2-1): EADIYQTPRYLVIGTGKKITLECSQTMGHDKMYWYQQDPGMELHLIHYSYGVNSTEKGDLSSESTVSRIRTEHFPLTLESARPSHTSQYLCASSGRSWQPGVFGPGTRLTVL.

This clone was detected only once. This chain connects TRBV19 to TRBJ1-2; D is unresolved. CDR1 is LNHDA and CDR2 is SQIVND in the germline V gene (reference sequence). The CDR3 covers 13 residues. Trimming took 5 bases from V and 0 from J, leaving 7 bases between them. The CDR3 spells CASSATPNYGYTF. In DNA form, the CDR3 reads TGTGCCAGTAGTGCGACCCCTAACTATGGCTACACCTTC.

The chain has TRBV27 and TRBJ2-2; 9 bases map to TRBD2. V lost 6 bases and J lost 4; bases outside the gene matches: 3. The CDR3 length is 14 residues. The V gene's germline CDR1 is MNHEY and CDR2 SMNVEV (reference sequence). The CDR3 protein is CASRPSGATGELFF. The CDR3 DNA follows: TGTGCCAGCAGGCCTAGCGGGGCCACCGGGGAGCTGTTTTTT.

The rearrangement joins TRBV7-3 to TRBJ2-1; D remains ambiguous. The CDR3 extends over 14 amino acids. V lost 5 bases and J lost 10, with 18 bases in between. Per germline, CDR1 SGHTA and CDR2 FQGTGA. The CDR3 DNA sequence: TGTGCCAGCAGCCTTTCCCTGGGTGACGAAGAGCAGTTCTTC. Amino acid sequence: CASSLSLGDEEQFF.

The V and J genes are TRBV7-9 and TRBJ1-2; tentatively, D is TRBD1 (5 bases). V lost 5 bases, J lost 7 bases, and 17 bases lay in between. The CDR3 is 14 residues long. Germline-derived CDR1 and CDR2 are SEHNR and FQNEAQ (reference sequence). In DNA, the CDR3 is TGTGCCAGCAGCCCCTGGGACTCATGGAGTGGCTACACCTTC. This gives the protein CASSPWDSWSGYTF.

This clone appeared a few times. This rearrangement joins TRBV6-6 to TRBJ1-5, with a possible D match to TRBD1 (5 bases). Germline lookup yields CDR1 MNHNY and CDR2 SVGAGI (reference sequence). This CDR3 has 20 amino acids. Trimming stripped 6 bases from V and 2 bases from J, with 29 bases between. The CDR3 reads CASSDGQGRMVDTGNQPQHF. Here the CDR3 DNA reads TGTGCCAGCAGCGATGGGCAGGGACGTATGGTTGACACTGGCAATCAGCCCCAGCATTTT.

The rearrangement uses TRBV5-6 and TRBJ1-2, with D unresolved. V shed 1 base and J shed 0 bases, with 10 bases lying between them. The CDR3 length is 15 residues. CDR1 and CDR2 from the germline V gene are SGHDT and YYEEEE. CDR3 sequence: CASSLRQSSNYGYTF. The CDR3 coding sequence is TGTGCCAGCAGCTTGCGGCAGAGCTCTAACTATGGCTACACCTTC.

Only one count was recorded for this clone. The V call is TRBV7-6, the J call TRBJ2-7; D call uncertain. Germline lookup yields CDR1 SGHVS and CDR2 FNYEAQ. CDR3 length equals 12 residues. Trimming took 0 bases from V and 6 from J, leaving 6 bases between them. DNA of the CDR3: TGTGCCAGCAGCTTAGCAGGGCGCGAGCAGTACTTC. Amino acids: CASSLAGREQYF.

This chain links TRBV3-1 (or the pseudogene TRBV3-2) with TRBJ2-3; 12 bases match TRBD2. From germline, CDR1 is LGHDT and CDR2 YNNKEL (reference sequence). This CDR3 contains 21 residues. V lost 0 bases to trimming and J lost 3 bases; unmatched junction nucleotides: 16. The CDR3 bases are TGTGCCAGCAGCCAAGAGGCCGGACTAGCGGGAACAGCGAGCAGGACAGATACGCAGTATTTT. As protein: CASSQEAGLAGTASRTDTQYF.

This clone was found a few times. This chain joins TRBV5-4 and TRBJ2-3; TRBD2 matches 10 bases. Germline values: CDR1 SGHNT, CDR2 YYREEE (reference sequence). CDR3 length equals 16 residues. V lost 4 bases and J lost 1; bases outside the gene matches: 6. Here the CDR3 DNA reads TGTGCCAGCAGCAAACTAGCGGGGATCCGCACAGATACGCAGTATTTT. Its protein product is CASSKLAGIRTDTQYF.

V and J are TRBV7-6 and TRBJ2-7; D unclear. V lost 0 bases and J lost 3, with 12 bases in between. Per germline, CDR1 SGHVS and CDR2 FNYEAQ. The CDR3 covers 15 residues. The CDR3 here is CASSLASSRIYEQYF. In DNA, the CDR3 is TGTGCCAGCAGCTTAGCAAGTAGCCGGATCTACGAGCAGTACTTC.

This clone was counted once. The chain is built from TRBV7-2 and TRBJ1-1, with no clear D. Germline V lookup: CDR1 SGHTA, CDR2 FQGNSA. There are 14 residues in the CDR3. The V end lost 4 bases, the J end lost 4 bases, and 13 bases lay between the germline ends. The CDR3 DNA reads as TGTGCCAGCAGCTCATATCAGATAGCCACTGAAGCTTTCTTT. Its translation: CASSSYQIATEAFF.

V usage is TRBV19 and J usage is TRBJ1-1; D not resolved. The CDR3 loop spans 14 amino acids. V was pared by 5 bases and J by 1 base, with 11 bases between. Germline loops: CDR1 LNHDA, CDR2 SQIVND (reference sequence). The DNA of the CDR3 is TGTGCCAGTAGTTCCCGCAGGACGAACACTGAAGCTTTCTTT. This sequence encodes CASSSRRTNTEAFF. Using reference TRBV19 and TRBJ1-1 for the parts outside the CDR3, the full variable domain is DGGITQSPKYLFRKEGQNVTLSCEQNLNHDAMYWYRQDPGQGLRLIYYSQIVNDFQKGDIAEGYSVSREKKESFPLTVTSAQKNPTAFYLCASSSRRTNTEAFFGQGTRLTVV.

This chain connects TRBV6-2 or TRBV6-3 to TRBJ1-1; D unclear. The CDR3 has 14 amino acids. Germline-derived CDR1 and CDR2 are MNHEY and SVGEGT. The V end lost 6 bases, the J end lost 5 bases, and 16 bases lay between the germline ends. Here the CDR3 reads CASSSGLRRTEAFF. In nucleotides, the CDR3 is TGTGCCAGCAGCTCGGGGTTAAGGCGTACTGAAGCTTTCTTT.

This sequence joins TRBV7-6 and TRBJ2-3; 8 bases map to TRBD2. The CDR3 is 15 residues long. V lost 2 bases, J lost 3 bases, and 4 bases stayed unmatched. Looked up from germline, CDR1 is SGHVS and CDR2 is FNYEAQ. CDR3 region: CASSLSPSGTDTQYF. CDR3 sequence (DNA): TGTGCCAGCAGCTTATCCCCTAGCGGGACAGATACGCAGTATTTT.

This clone is a singleton in its sample. The chain joins TRBV10-3 to TRBJ2-5; 8 bases align to TRBD2. The CDR3 totals 15 residues. V lost 6 bases to trimming and J lost 4 bases; unmatched junction nucleotides: 10. CDR1 and CDR2 from the germline V gene are ENHRY and SYGVKD. The CDR3 reads CAIREPAGAIETQYF. The CDR3 DNA is TGTGCCATCAGGGAACCAGCGGGAGCGATAGAGACCCAGTACTTC.

The genes are TRBV5-4 and TRBJ1-2, with 7 nucleotides matching TRBD1. This CDR3 region has 14 residues. V lost 6 bases, J lost 8 bases, and 13 bases stayed unmatched. Germline CDR1 and CDR2: SGHNT and YYREEE (reference sequence). CDR3 bases: TGTGCCAGCAAACAAACGACACAGGGGCGAGGCTACACCTTC. Its translation is CASKQTTQGRGYTF.

J is TRBJ2-7 and V is TRBV11-2; the D is unclear. Germline CDR1 and CDR2: SGHAT and FQNNGV. V was clipped by 3 bases and J by 1 base, with 7 bases between them. The CDR3 length is 13 residues. This chain's CDR3 is CASSFEVSYEQYF. For the CDR3, the DNA is TGTGCCAGCAGCTTCGAGGTTTCCTACGAGCAGTACTTC.